This TCR beta chain was profiled in a study of blood T cell repertoires in COVID-19. About the study: Nucleic acid was either cDNA or gDNA, and it came from T cells, B-cell-depleted T cells, or PBMCs.

This clone was recorded a few times. Only in-frame clones appear in the TCRdb table, and some are missing; sequencing was by immunoSEQ multiplex PCR. This table holds a few hundred thousand clones, roughly 90% found once. With V trimmed by 4 bases and J by 3 bases, 6 bases remained unmatched. The CDR3 sequence is 17 residues long. Germline V gives CDR1 MNHGY, CDR2 SAAAGT. The TCR comes from a human donor in a cohort sampled during active COVID-19. Sequencing was carried out using peripheral blood. The rearrangement joins TRBV6-8 to TRBJ2-1, with 13 bases identical to TRBD2. CDR3 residues: CASSLGLAGSHYNEQFF. The CDR3 DNA reads TGTGCCAGCAGTTTGGGACTAGCGGGGAGTCACTACAATGAGCAGTTCTTC.